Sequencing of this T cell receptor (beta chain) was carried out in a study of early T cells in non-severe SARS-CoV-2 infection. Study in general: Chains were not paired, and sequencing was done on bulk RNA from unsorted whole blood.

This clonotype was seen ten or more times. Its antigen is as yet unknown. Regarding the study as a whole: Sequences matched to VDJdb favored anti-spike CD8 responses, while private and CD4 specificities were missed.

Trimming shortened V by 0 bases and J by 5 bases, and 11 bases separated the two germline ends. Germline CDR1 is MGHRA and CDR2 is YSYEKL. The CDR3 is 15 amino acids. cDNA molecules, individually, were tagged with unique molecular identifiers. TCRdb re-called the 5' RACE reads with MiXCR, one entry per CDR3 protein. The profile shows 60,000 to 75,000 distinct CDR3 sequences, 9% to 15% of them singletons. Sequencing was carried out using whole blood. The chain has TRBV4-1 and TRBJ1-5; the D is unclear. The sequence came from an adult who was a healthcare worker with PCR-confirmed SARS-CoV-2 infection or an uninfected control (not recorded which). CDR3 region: CASSQEGQVDQPQHF. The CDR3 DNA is TGCGCCAGCAGCCAAGAAGGCCAGGTCGATCAGCCCCAGCATTTT.